The 27 T cell receptor beta chains in this list originate from one sample, sequenced in a study of shared clonotypes between healthy human individuals. The naive CD8 population came from CD45RO-negative cells selected for CCR7, without terminally differentiated effector memory CD45RA+ cells. Sequencing was performed with immunoSEQ multiplex PCR; in TCRdb, only in-frame clones are kept and a portion is missing. In the table there are 660,000 or so clones, roughly 96% of which are singletons. Sequencing was carried out using naive CD8+ T cells sorted from blood. The source is a woman between 25 and 40 years old in good health.

The chain combines TRBV12-5 with TRBJ2-7, with TRBD2 as a possible D gene (6 bases). Germline lookup yields CDR1 LGHNT and CDR2 FRNRAP. Trimming removed 7 bases at V and 3 bases at J, with 13 bases between. The CDR3 has 13 residues. The CDR3 bases are TGTGCTAGTGCTTGGGACTTGAACTACGAGCAGTACTTC. Protein sequence: CASAWDLNYEQYF.

V and J are TRBV5-6 and TRBJ2-5; unclear D gene. The tail of the sequence fits TRBJ2-7 better, so the J call may be wrong. The CDR3 totals 11 residues. CDR1 and CDR2 from the germline V gene are SGHDT and YYEEEE. CDR3 sequence (DNA): TGTGCCAGCAGCAAAGACTACGAGCAGTACTTC. Amino acid sequence: CASSKDYEQYF.

CDR3 region: CASSDSQDRGNTEAFF. The CDR3, as DNA: TGTGCCAGCAGTGATAGTCAAGACAGGGGGAACACTGAAGCTTTCTTT. The chain joins TRBV2 to TRBJ1-1; 8 positions match TRBD1. V dropped 3 bases and J dropped 1; count of bases not matched to a gene: 7. Germline CDR1 SNHLY, CDR2 FYNNEI. There are 16 residues in the CDR3.

This clone is a singleton in its sample. The rearrangement links TRBV13 to TRBJ2-5; a weak D match, TRBD2 (5 bases). CDR3 length: 15 amino acids. CDR1 PRHDT and CDR2 FYEKMQ come from the germline V gene (reference sequence). V was shortened by 5 bases and J by 5 bases, with 18 bases between the two germline ends. The CDR3 protein is CASSPTSGSGETQYF. The CDR3 DNA is TGTGCCAGCAGCCCGACAAGTGGGAGTGGGGAGACCCAGTACTTC.

The chain is built from TRBV6-1 and TRBJ2-2, with a possible D match to TRBD2 (5 bases). This CDR3 region has 14 residues. Germline V gene lookup returns CDR1 MNHNS and CDR2 SASEGT. Deletions cut 2 bases from V and 11 bases from J, with 15 bases between. DNA for the CDR3: TGTGCCAGCAGTGAATCCGGGATACTAGGCGAGCTGTTTTTT. Translated: CASSESGILGELFF.

This chain connects TRBV27 to TRBJ2-7, with D perhaps given as TRBD1 or TRBD2 (5 bases each). In germline, CDR1 is MNHEY, CDR2 SMNVEV (reference sequence). This CDR3 region has 12 residues. Trimming cost V 10 bases and J 1 base, with 11 bases left between them. The CDR3 DNA reads TGTGCCACCCGGGACGGGTCCTACGAGCAGTACTTC. It specifies CATRDGSYEQYF.

The genes are TRBV19 and TRBJ2-1; D may correspond to TRBD1 or TRBD2 (6 bases each). Germline loops: CDR1 LNHDA, CDR2 SQIVND (reference sequence). V was shortened by 3 bases and J by 1 base, with 19 bases between the two germline ends. There are 18 residues in the CDR3. For the CDR3, the DNA is TGTGCCAGTAGTATCGGGACTGGCCCAGGGGCTTCCTACAATGAGCAGTTCTTC. It encodes CASSIGTGPGASYNEQFF.

This chain joins TRBV27 and TRBJ1-5; D might be TRBD1 (6 bases). This CDR3 is built from 13 residues. The germline V gene encodes CDR1 MNHEY and CDR2 SMNVEV (reference sequence). The germline V and J ends were trimmed by 6 bases and 9 bases, with 15 bases remaining between them. CDR3 protein: CASSQLGGRPQHF. Here the CDR3 DNA reads TGTGCCAGCAGCCAATTAGGGGGTCGGCCCCAGCATTTT.

The V and J genes are TRBV2 and TRBJ2-1; either TRBD1 or TRBD2 may supply D (5 bases each). This CDR3 contains 14 residues. CDR1 SNHLY and CDR2 FYNNEI come from the germline V gene. With 3 bases removed from V and 2 bases from J, the gap between germline ends came to 8 bases. The CDR3 reads CASSDEGPYNEQFF. CDR3 nucleotide sequence: TGTGCCAGCAGTGATGAGGGACCCTACAATGAGCAGTTCTTC.

The count of this clone is one. The V gene is TRBV6-1, the J gene TRBJ1-2; 7 bases align to TRBD1. CDR3 size: 14 residues. Trimming at V came to 0 bases and at J to 7 bases, leaving 5 bases not matched to a gene. Looked up from germline, CDR1 is MNHNS and CDR2 is SASEGT. CDR3 residues: CASSEASRGPGYTF. DNA for the CDR3: TGTGCCAGCAGTGAAGCCTCGAGGGGGCCTGGCTACACCTTC.

Concerning this clone: Other DNA sequences in this sample translate to the same CDR3. The rearrangement links TRBV19 to TRBJ2-7, with D unclear. The CDR3 has 14 residues. Germline V gives CDR1 LNHDA, CDR2 SQIVND (reference sequence). Trimming pared 1 base from V and 0 bases from J, leaving 7 bases between. CDR3 sequence: CASSIVGSSYEQYF. The CDR3 nucleotides are TGTGCCAGTAGTATAGTGGGAAGCTCCTACGAGCAGTACTTC.

The chain combines TRBV28 with TRBJ2-5; D is undetermined. Trimming removed 5 bases at V and 9 bases at J, with 19 bases between. This CDR3 is built from 14 residues. The germline V gene encodes CDR1 MDHEN and CDR2 SYDVKM. The CDR3 loop reads CASSLSPPQKPQYF. In DNA form, the CDR3 reads TGTGCCAGCAGTCTCTCACCCCCCCAGAAGCCCCAGTACTTC.

V usage is TRBV7-6 and J usage is TRBJ2-7; D unclear. Trimming stripped 0 bases from V and 0 bases from J, with 3 bases between. Germline loops: CDR1 SGHVS, CDR2 FNYEAQ. The CDR3 has 13 residues. The CDR3 nucleotides are TGTGCCAGCAGCTTAGCCGTCTCCTACGAGCAGTACTTC. Its protein product is CASSLAVSYEQYF. Supplemented by reference TRBV7-6 and TRBJ2-7, the full variable domain reads GAGVSQSPRYKVTKRGQDVALRCDPISGHVSLYWYRQALGQGPEFLTYFNYEAQQDKSGLPNDRFSAERPEGSISTLTIQRTEQRDSAMYRCASSLAVSYEQYFGPGTRLTVT.

V gene TRBV13 combines with J gene TRBJ2-4, with D perhaps matching TRBD1 or TRBD2 (5 bases each). CDR1 and CDR2 from the germline V gene are PRHDT and FYEKMQ (reference sequence). Trimming removed 5 bases at V and 3 bases at J, with 8 bases between. This CDR3 has 13 amino acids. The CDR3: CASSRDGKNIQYF. The CDR3 nucleotides are TGTGCCAGCAGCCGGGACGGCAAAAACATTCAGTACTTC.

The rearrangement links TRBV27 to TRBJ2-3; D gene uncertain. V lost 6 bases and J 2 bases, leaving 9 bases between the germline ends. The germline gives CDR1 MNHEY, CDR2 SMNVEV (reference sequence). The CDR3 totals 13 residues. This chain's CDR3 is CASRWTITDTQYF. The CDR3 DNA is TGTGCCAGCAGGTGGACCATCACAGATACGCAGTATTTT.

The chain uses TRBV27 and TRBJ1-3, with D perhaps TRBD1 (5 bases). V was clipped by 3 bases and J by 0 bases, with 9 bases between them. CDR1 is MNHEY and CDR2 is SMNVEV in the germline V gene (reference sequence). This CDR3 has 15 residues. The CDR3 DNA reads as TGTGCCAGCAGTTTTTTGGGGGGCTCTGGAAACACCATATATTTT. It encodes CASSFLGGSGNTIYF.

The rearrangement joins TRBV28 to TRBJ2-5, with TRBD1 matching 8 bases. With 8 bases clipped from V and 0 bases from J, the junction kept 17 bases outside the gene matches. Germline values: CDR1 MDHEN, CDR2 SYDVKM. This CDR3 is 18 amino acids long. CDR3 sequence: CASGYSRGWGQDQETQYF. CDR3 bases: TGTGCCAGCGGCTACAGCCGGGGGTGGGGACAGGACCAAGAGACCCAGTACTTC.

This chain joins TRBV5-4 and TRBJ2-2; D unclear. The V end lost 6 bases, the J end lost 6 bases, and 9 bases lay between the germline ends. This CDR3 is built from 12 residues. The germline gives CDR1 SGHNT, CDR2 YYREEE (reference sequence). CDR3 region: CASTNLAGELFF. In nucleotides, the CDR3 is TGTGCCAGCACTAATCTGGCCGGGGAGCTGTTTTTT.

The chain joins TRBV4-2 to TRBJ1-5; D gene unclear. This CDR3 has 13 amino acids. The germline V and J ends were trimmed by 1 base and 3 bases, with 4 bases remaining between them. The germline V gene has CDR1 LGHNA and CDR2 YNFKEQ. The CDR3 DNA reads as TGTGCCAGCAGCCAAGGGTACAATCAGCCCCAGCATTTT. It specifies CASSQGYNQPQHF.

Here the CDR3 DNA reads TGTGCCAGCAGCCGAGTTTCCGGGGAGCTGTTTTTT. Encoded protein: CASSRVSGELFF. This chain joins TRBV9 and TRBJ2-2; D is ambiguous. Germline-derived CDR1 and CDR2 are SGDLS and YYNGEE. Trimming removed 4 bases from V and 6 bases from J, with 7 bases in between. The CDR3 runs to 12 residues.

This clone was seen only a few times. The genes are TRBV19 and TRBJ1-5, with TRBD1 matching 7 bases. Trimming at V came to 3 bases and at J to 4 bases, leaving 6 bases not matched to a gene. This CDR3 has 15 residues. Germline V gene sequence: CDR1 LNHDA, CDR2 SQIVND (reference sequence). CDR3 nucleotides: TGTGCCAGTAGTATGGGGAGGGGGCTTAATCAGCCCCAGCATTTT. Amino acid sequence: CASSMGRGLNQPQHF.

This chain connects TRBV4-2 to TRBJ2-7; 9 positions match TRBD2. The CDR3 totals 14 residues. CDR1 is LGHNA and CDR2 is YNFKEQ in the germline V gene. The V gene end was trimmed by 6 bases and the J gene end by 2 bases; junction bases not matched to a gene: 5. In nucleotides, the CDR3 is TGTGCCAGCAGTGAGACTAGCGGAGCCTACGAGCAGTACTTC. Its protein product is CASSETSGAYEQYF.

The V call is TRBV27, the J call TRBJ2-7, with 12 positions matching TRBD2. The junction had 4 bases not matched to a gene; V was cut back by 2 bases and J by 5 bases. This CDR3 has 15 residues. Germline values: CDR1 MNHEY, CDR2 SMNVEV (reference sequence). The CDR3 protein is CASSLGLAGINEQYF. The CDR3 DNA sequence: TGTGCCAGCAGTTTAGGACTAGCGGGAATCAACGAGCAGTACTTC.

V is TRBV5-4 and J is TRBJ2-6, with no clear D. Germline loops: CDR1 SGHNT, CDR2 YYREEE (reference sequence). V was pared by 4 bases and J by 0 bases, with 8 bases between. The CDR3 loop spans 15 amino acids. The CDR3 reads CASSVVGSGANVLTF. As DNA, the CDR3 is TGTGCCAGCAGCGTAGTGGGCTCTGGGGCCAACGTCCTGACTTTC.

This clone has only one observation. This sequence joins TRBV7-2 and TRBJ1-2, with 7 bases identical to TRBD1. Losses at the gene ends were 5 bases for V and 1 base for J; bases not matched to a gene: 7. CDR1 is SGHTA and CDR2 is FQGNSA in the germline V gene. The CDR3 loop spans 15 amino acids. The chain's CDR3 is CASSLGTGVNYGYTF. The CDR3 bases are TGTGCCAGCAGCCTTGGTACAGGGGTTAACTATGGCTACACCTTC.

The genes are TRBV7-9 and TRBJ1-4; D not resolved. Between the trimmed V and J ends, which lost 5 bases and 7 bases, there was a span of 17 bases. Germline V lookup: CDR1 SEHNR, CDR2 FQNEAQ (reference sequence). The CDR3 spans 15 residues. DNA for the CDR3: TGTGCCAGCAGCCCCCGACGCCAACCGGGTGAAAAACTGTTTTTT. This encodes CASSPRRQPGEKLFF.

This clone was found a few times. The chain recombines TRBV6-6 with TRBJ1-1; no reliable D call. V gave up 6 bases and J gave up 5 bases, with 10 bases separating them. Germline CDR1 MNHNY, CDR2 SVGAGI (reference sequence). There are 12 residues in the CDR3. In DNA, the CDR3 is TGTGCCAGCAGCTATGACCAGACTGAAGCTTTCTTT. Translation gives CASSYDQTEAFF.